This TCR beta chain was sequenced in a study of T cells in Graves' hyperthyroidism and ophthalmopathy. Study overall: Peripheral blood was secured at the point of initial diagnosis, before any treatment.

The length of the CDR3 is 14 residues. V lost 4 bases to trimming and J lost 0 bases; unmatched junction nucleotides: 0. Germline CDR1 ENHRY, CDR2 SYGVKD. The study left out patients who had uncontrolled infection, other autoimmune disease, pregnancy or lactation. The study based diagnoses on clinical symptoms, serum thyroxine and TRAb, thyroid ultrasound and orbital computed tomography. This clonotype has a handful of counts. The investigators amplified TCR beta CDR3 regions from RNA transcripts. Carried out on the TCR CDR3, a first-round RT-PCR used the HTBI primer set. Each CDR3 protein is one row after TCRdb ran MiXCR on the multiplex PCR reads. The table has hundreds of thousands of distinct CDR3 sequences, about 20% seen once.

The receptor's source is a man between 40 and 49 years old with Graves' ophthalmopathy. The chain is built from TRBV10-3 and TRBJ2-3, with 8 nucleotides matching TRBD1. Sample: blood. CDR3 protein: CAISGDRSTDTQYF. Here the CDR3 DNA reads TGTGCCATCAGTGGGGACAGGAGCACAGATACGCAGTATTTT.